The rows below give T cell receptor beta chains drawn from one sample of a study of T cells in Graves' hyperthyroidism and ophthalmopathy. TCRdb reprocessed the multiplex PCR reads via MiXCR and lists one record per CDR3 protein. Of a few hundred thousand distinct CDR3 sequences listed, around 13% are singletons. Sequencing was performed on blood. These receptor sequences come from a woman between 40 and 55 years old with Graves' hyperthyroidism. CDR3s include the opening cysteine and the closing phenylalanine or tryptophan. The order of the fields is CDR3 protein, CDR3 DNA, J gene, V gene, D gene, clone size. A D gene is named only where the DNA matches it firmly. Clone size appears in some rows only: once, few, many, or a class for an expanded clone.

CDR3aa: CASSYGMTDGNQPQHF; CDR3nt: TGTGCCAGCAGTTACGGAATGACTGACGGCAATCAGCCCCAGCATTTT; j_gene: TRBJ1-5; v_gene: TRBV6-5; d_gene: .; abundance: few
CDR3aa: CASSSSGGRSLETQYF; CDR3nt: TGTGCCAGCAGCTCGTCGGGTGGGAGATCCTTAGAGACCCAGTACTTC; j_gene: TRBJ2-5; v_gene: TRBV11-2; d_gene: .; abundance: many
CDR3aa: CASSTRAVTGGGQPQHF; CDR3nt: TGTGCCAGTAGTACTCGGGCGGTGACAGGGGGTGGTCAGCCCCAGCATTTT; j_gene: TRBJ1-5; v_gene: TRBV19; d_gene: TRBD1; abundance: few
CDR3aa: CASSQESPSGGSSYEQYF; CDR3nt: TGTGCCAGCAGCCAAGAGTCCCCTAGCGGGGGGAGCTCCTACGAGCAGTACTTC; j_gene: TRBJ2-7; v_gene: TRBV4-2; d_gene: TRBD2; abundance: .
CDR3aa: CASKHRNEKLFF; CDR3nt: TGTGCCAGTAAGCACCGTAATGAAAAACTGTTTTTT; j_gene: TRBJ1-4; v_gene: TRBV19; d_gene: .; abundance: .
CDR3aa: CSVTGLADYNEQFF; CDR3nt: TGCAGTGTAACGGGACTAGCGGACTACAATGAGCAGTTCTTC; j_gene: TRBJ2-1; v_gene: TRBV20-1; d_gene: TRBD2; abundance: .
CDR3aa: CASSAGDRWSPLHF; CDR3nt: TGTGCCAGCAGTGCGGGGGACAGATGGTCACCCCTCCACTTT; j_gene: TRBJ1-6; v_gene: TRBV12-3/TRBV12-4; d_gene: TRBD1; abundance: many
CDR3aa: CASSDQGNGELFF; CDR3nt: TGCGCCAGCAGTGATCAGGGAAACGGGGAGCTGTTTTTT; j_gene: TRBJ2-2; v_gene: TRBV10-1; d_gene: .; abundance: few
CDR3aa: CASSPGPFFGDEQFF; CDR3nt: TGTGCCAGCAGCCCCGGGCCATTTTTCGGCGATGAGCAGTTCTTC; j_gene: TRBJ2-1; v_gene: TRBV7-6; d_gene: .; abundance: many
CDR3aa: CSVEGGQTTTYNEQFF; CDR3nt: TGCAGCGTTGAGGGGGGCCAGACAACAACCTACAATGAGCAGTTCTTC; j_gene: TRBJ2-1; v_gene: TRBV29-1; d_gene: .; abundance: many
CDR3aa: CASSQGPDSNQPQHF; CDR3nt: TGTGCCAGCAGCCAAGGACCAGATAGCAATCAGCCCCAGCATTTT; j_gene: TRBJ1-5; v_gene: TRBV3-1; d_gene: .; abundance: many
CDR3aa: CASRARGGNTEAFF; CDR3nt: TGTGCCAGCAGGGCCCGGGGGGGGAACACTGAAGCTTTCTTT; j_gene: TRBJ1-1; v_gene: TRBV28; d_gene: .; abundance: many
CDR3aa: CASSQLRLAAYEQYF; CDR3nt: TGCGCCAGCAGCCAGCTCCGACTAGCGGCCTACGAGCAGTACTTC; j_gene: TRBJ2-7; v_gene: TRBV4-1; d_gene: TRBD2; abundance: many
CDR3aa: CASSVFSGRARETQYF; CDR3nt: TGTGCCAGCAGCGTTTTTAGCGGGAGGGCCAGGGAGACCCAGTACTTC; j_gene: TRBJ2-5; v_gene: TRBV6-1; d_gene: TRBD2; abundance: many
CDR3aa: CSARDRALGRYEQYF; CDR3nt: TGCAGTGCTAGAGATAGGGCCCTAGGACGCTACGAGCAGTACTTC; j_gene: TRBJ2-7; v_gene: TRBV20-1; d_gene: .; abundance: many
CDR3aa: CASSLISSGSGEQFF; CDR3nt: TGTGCCAGCAGCTTAATCTCTAGCGGGAGTGGGGAGCAGTTCTTC; j_gene: TRBJ2-1; v_gene: TRBV7-8; d_gene: TRBD2; abundance: many
CDR3aa: CASSKVAAGGPTNEQFF; CDR3nt: TGTGCCAGCAGTAAGGTGGCGGCGGGAGGGCCTACCAATGAGCAGTTCTTC; j_gene: TRBJ2-1; v_gene: TRBV28; d_gene: TRBD2; abundance: .
CDR3aa: CASSFGGDRAFTGELFF; CDR3nt: TGTGCCAGCAGCTTCGGAGGGGACAGGGCTTTCACCGGGGAGCTGTTTTTT; j_gene: TRBJ2-2; v_gene: TRBV9; d_gene: TRBD1; abundance: .
CDR3aa: CASSYQRASPLYEQYF; CDR3nt: TGTGCCAGCAGTTACCAGAGGGCCTCCCCCCTCTACGAGCAGTACTTC; j_gene: TRBJ2-7; v_gene: TRBV6-5; d_gene: .; abundance: few
CDR3aa: CSASVAGSYEQYF; CDR3nt: TGCAGTGCTAGTGTAGCGGGGTCCTACGAGCAATACTTC; j_gene: TRBJ2-7; v_gene: TRBV20-1; d_gene: TRBD2; abundance: few
CDR3aa: CASRLNPGTGPYERYF; CDR3nt: TGTGCCAGCAGACTTAATCCCGGGACAGGACCCTACGAGCGGTACTTC; j_gene: TRBJ2-7; v_gene: TRBV7-2; d_gene: TRBD1; abundance: few
CDR3aa: CSAISGLSYEQYF; CDR3nt: TGCAGTGCTATCTCGGGACTGAGCTACGAGCAGTACTTC; j_gene: TRBJ2-7; v_gene: TRBV20-1; d_gene: .; abundance: .
CDR3aa: CASSAPSLLWHQPQHF; CDR3nt: TGCGCCAGCAGTGCCCCGAGCCTTCTGTGGCATCAGCCCCAGCATTTT; j_gene: TRBJ1-5; v_gene: TRBV10-1; d_gene: .; abundance: .
CDR3aa: CASSLLASGYEQFF; CDR3nt: TGTGCCAGCAGCCTACTCGCTTCGGGATATGAGCAGTTCTTC; j_gene: TRBJ2-1; v_gene: TRBV11-2; d_gene: .; abundance: many
CDR3aa: CASSRLGAGDQPQHF; CDR3nt: TGTGCCAGCAGCCGACTGGGAGCAGGTGATCAGCCCCAGCATTTT; j_gene: TRBJ1-5; v_gene: TRBV7-2; d_gene: .; abundance: many
CDR3aa: CASSPGMVNAAEQFF; CDR3nt: TGTGCCAGCAGCCCCGGAATGGTGAACGCGGCCGAGCAGTTCTTC; j_gene: TRBJ2-1; v_gene: TRBV7-3; d_gene: .; abundance: few
CDR3aa: CASSFGGSANEQYF; CDR3nt: TGTGCCAGCAGTTTCGGCGGGAGTGCAAACGAGCAGTACTTC; j_gene: TRBJ2-7; v_gene: TRBV27; d_gene: TRBD2; abundance: many
CDR3aa: CSASDYTEAFF; CDR3nt: TGCAGTGCTAGTGATTACACTGAAGCTTTCTTT; j_gene: TRBJ1-1; v_gene: TRBV20-1; d_gene: .; abundance: many
CDR3aa: CASRNLGDTQYF; CDR3nt: TGTGCCAGCAGAAACCTAGGAGATACGCAGTATTTT; j_gene: TRBJ2-3; v_gene: TRBV11-2; d_gene: .; abundance: .
CDR3aa: CASSQEGTVGNYGYTF; CDR3nt: TGTGCCAGCAGCCAAGAGGGGACAGTAGGGAACTATGGCTACACCTTC; j_gene: TRBJ1-2; v_gene: TRBV4-2; d_gene: TRBD1; abundance: many
CDR3aa: CASGLWSSSGANVLTF; CDR3nt: TGTGCTAGTGGCCTGTGGAGTAGTTCTGGGGCCAACGTCCTGACTTTC; j_gene: TRBJ2-6; v_gene: TRBV12-5; d_gene: .; abundance: .
CDR3aa: CASVRDGGNTIYF; CDR3nt: TGTGCCAGCGTCCGGGACGGTGGAAACACCATATATTTT; j_gene: TRBJ1-3; v_gene: TRBV30; d_gene: .; abundance: many
CDR3aa: CASSLDPGRHTGELFF; CDR3nt: TGCGCCAGCAGCTTGGACCCGGGACGGCACACCGGGGAGCTGTTTTTT; j_gene: TRBJ2-2; v_gene: TRBV5-1; d_gene: .; abundance: many
CDR3aa: CASSLQGFSNQPQHF; CDR3nt: TGTGCCAGCAGTCTACAGGGTTTTAGCAATCAGCCCCAGCATTTT; j_gene: TRBJ1-5; v_gene: TRBV28; d_gene: .; abundance: many
CDR3aa: CASSQDPLAGNTIYF; CDR3nt: TGTGCCAGCAGCCAAGATCCCCTAGCTGGAAACACCATATATTTT; j_gene: TRBJ1-3; v_gene: TRBV3-1; d_gene: .; abundance: few
CDR3aa: CASRGMGDTGEAFF; CDR3nt: TGCGCCAGCAGAGGGATGGGGGACACAGGTGAAGCTTTCTTT; j_gene: TRBJ1-1; v_gene: TRBV5-1; d_gene: .; abundance: .
CDR3aa: CASSTSGPSYEQYF; CDR3nt: TGTGCCAGCAGTACCTCAGGGCCCTCCTACGAGCAGTACTTC; j_gene: TRBJ2-7; v_gene: TRBV27; d_gene: .; abundance: many
CDR3aa: CASSLDEGAVYEQHF; CDR3nt: TGCGCCAGCAGCTTGGATGAGGGTGCTGTCTACGAGCAGCACTTC; j_gene: TRBJ2-7; v_gene: TRBV5-1; d_gene: .; abundance: .
CDR3aa: CASSQRGGTEAFF; CDR3nt: TGTGCCAGCAGCCAGCGGGGAGGCACTGAAGCTTTCTTT; j_gene: TRBJ1-1; v_gene: TRBV3-1; d_gene: .; abundance: many
CDR3aa: CASSLSLAGGNEQFF; CDR3nt: TGTGCCAGCAGTTTATCACTAGCGGGAGGCAATGAGCAGTTCTTC; j_gene: TRBJ2-1; v_gene: TRBV27; d_gene: TRBD2; abundance: many
CDR3aa: CASSQGQLRAYEQYF; CDR3nt: TGTGCCAGCAGCCAAGGGCAACTAAGGGCCTACGAGCAGTACTTC; j_gene: TRBJ2-7; v_gene: TRBV14; d_gene: .; abundance: few
CDR3aa: CASSQAGLAGVYF; CDR3nt: TGTGCCAGCAGCCAAGCGGGACTAGCGGGAGTGTATTTT; j_gene: TRBJ2-3; v_gene: TRBV3-1; d_gene: TRBD2; abundance: .
CDR3aa: CASSQAIGWGTEAFF; CDR3nt: TGTGCCAGCAGCCAAGCGATCGGGTGGGGCACTGAAGCTTTCTTT; j_gene: TRBJ1-1; v_gene: TRBV3-1; d_gene: .; abundance: many
CDR3aa: CASRGGAGMGTGELFF; CDR3nt: TGCGCCAGCAGAGGGGGGGCAGGGATGGGCACCGGGGAGCTGTTTTTT; j_gene: TRBJ2-2; v_gene: TRBV10-2; d_gene: .; abundance: .
CDR3aa: CASSESKGATRDNEQFF; CDR3nt: TGCGCCAGCAGTGAGTCAAAGGGGGCCACTCGCGACAATGAGCAGTTCTTC; j_gene: TRBJ2-1; v_gene: TRBV10-1; d_gene: TRBD1; abundance: .
CDR3aa: CASSLRGRATDTQYF; CDR3nt: TGCGCCAGCAGCTTGCGGGGGCGTGCAACAGATACGCAGTATTTT; j_gene: TRBJ2-3; v_gene: TRBV5-1; d_gene: .; abundance: many
CDR3aa: CASTYSGKGYNEQFF; CDR3nt: TGTGCCAGTACTTATAGCGGGAAAGGGTACAATGAGCAGTTCTTC; j_gene: TRBJ2-1; v_gene: TRBV19; d_gene: TRBD2; abundance: few
CDR3aa: CASTRGGGFNEKLFF; CDR3nt: TGTGCCAGCACCCGCGGGGGGGGATTTAATGAAAAACTGTTTTTT; j_gene: TRBJ1-4; v_gene: TRBV7-2; d_gene: .; abundance: few
CDR3aa: CSANSLAGGLVEQYF; CDR3nt: TGCAGTGCTAATTCGCTAGCGGGAGGGTTGGTCGAGCAGTACTTC; j_gene: TRBJ2-7; v_gene: TRBV20-1; d_gene: TRBD2; abundance: .
CDR3aa: CASSPTAKGVDNEQFF; CDR3nt: TGTGCCAGCAGTCCGACGGCGAAGGGGGTAGACAATGAGCAGTTCTTC; j_gene: TRBJ2-1; v_gene: TRBV12-3/TRBV12-4; d_gene: .; abundance: many
CDR3aa: CASSIQGPGEQYF; CDR3nt: TGTGCCAGCAGCATACAGGGTCCCGGCGAGCAGTACTTC; j_gene: TRBJ2-7; v_gene: TRBV3-1; d_gene: .; abundance: many
CDR3aa: CASSSPDRGSYEQYF; CDR3nt: TGTGCCAGCAGTAGTCCGGACAGGGGGTCCTACGAGCAGTACTTC; j_gene: TRBJ2-7; v_gene: TRBV2; d_gene: TRBD1; abundance: many
CDR3aa: CASSLKGPNYGYTF; CDR3nt: TGTGCCAGCAGTTTAAAGGGACCCAACTATGGCTACACCTTC; j_gene: TRBJ1-2; v_gene: TRBV12-3/TRBV12-4; d_gene: .; abundance: many
CDR3aa: CASSVSRDRGMYNEQFF; CDR3nt: TGTGCCAGCAGTGTCTCCCGGGACAGGGGGATGTACAATGAGCAGTTCTTC; j_gene: TRBJ2-1; v_gene: TRBV6-4; d_gene: TRBD1; abundance: .
CDR3aa: CASSLDLDEQFF; CDR3nt: TGCGCCAGCAGCTTGGACTTGGATGAGCAGTTCTTC; j_gene: TRBJ2-1; v_gene: TRBV5-1; d_gene: .; abundance: many
CDR3aa: CSVQDYLETQYF; CDR3nt: TGCAGCGTTCAGGATTATTTAGAGACCCAGTACTTC; j_gene: TRBJ2-5; v_gene: TRBV29-1; d_gene: .; abundance: .
CDR3aa: CASSSLRTSGRFTYEQYF; CDR3nt: TGTGCCAGCAGCTCCCTGAGGACTAGTGGGAGGTTTACCTACGAGCAGTACTTC; j_gene: TRBJ2-7; v_gene: TRBV11-2; d_gene: TRBD2; abundance: many
CDR3aa: CASGYSGETQYF; CDR3nt: TGCGCCAGCGGCTACTCGGGCGAGACCCAGTACTTC; j_gene: TRBJ2-5; v_gene: TRBV5-1; d_gene: .; abundance: few
CDR3aa: CASSPSRQGNTEAFF; CDR3nt: TGTGCCAGTAGTCCTTCACGACAGGGGAACACTGAAGCTTTCTTT; j_gene: TRBJ1-1; v_gene: TRBV19; d_gene: TRBD1; abundance: many
CDR3aa: CASSPSIYQYF; CDR3nt: TGTGCCAGCAGCCCATCCATTTACCAGTATTTT; j_gene: TRBJ2-3; v_gene: TRBV7-9; d_gene: .; abundance: many